Reported below is one T cell receptor (beta chain). The target of this receptor is not known. No base quality values were provided; no much bigger clone lies one nucleotide off. Amplification of TCRbeta CDR3 regions relied on the immunoSEQ bias-controlled multiplex PCR, followed by high-throughput sequencing. Per the original workflow: The immunoSEQ vendor pipeline collapsed and filtered CDR3 sequences to measure the abundance and frequency of each unique TCRbeta CDR3. Dominant CDR3 amino acid sequences were clustered with SARS-CoV-2-specific ImmuneCODE TCRbeta sequences by CD-HIT using a 90% global sequence identity threshold. Clones at frequencies from 0.1 to 1 were categorized as hyperexpanded, and clones at frequencies from 0.01 to 0.1 were categorized as large. MiXCR was used to confirm CDR3 amino acid sequences and V and J gene assignments of dominant clones. The R stringdist package was used to calculate Levenshtein distances between the patient clonotypes and the ImmuneCODE hits. TCRdb provides this immuneACCESS table in a form limited to in-frame rearrangements. Some clones are lacking; in checked studies, under half of them reflect an unresolved V gene, and why the rest are absent is not known. The DNA was the basis for D and trimming; V, J and clone size are from that table. The sample yields about 11,000 clones; around 83% were counted once. Approximately 28% of the sample is held by the ten biggest clonotypes.

This record belongs to a study of T cell repertoires in MIS-A myocarditis (dated by TCRdb to between 2021 and 2024). V and J lose 0 bases and 3 bases, and a span of 10 bases separates them. Taken from cysteine to phenylalanine, the CDR3 has 14 residues. The retained sequence is limited to the CDR3, 42 bases, with the frame set at the first base. The germline V gene encodes CDR1 SGHRS and CDR2 YFSETQ. The QIAamp DNA FFPE kit was used to extract genomic DNA from formalin-fixed paraffin-embedded autopsy tissue. The sequence joins TRBV5-1 to TRBJ2-7; a confident D gene designation cannot be given. This clonotype was sampled from a man younger than 30 with fulminant myocarditis from multisystem inflammatory syndrome in adults (MIS-A) after COVID-19. The sequenced sample consisted of right ventricle heart tissue obtained at autopsy. The cell subset or site label corresponds to: cardiac tissue sample (left or right ventricle, interventricular septum, or pericardium). The bases read TGCGCCAGCAGCTTGGAGGCAGCTAACTACGAGCAGTACTTC. It translates as CASSLEAANYEQYF.